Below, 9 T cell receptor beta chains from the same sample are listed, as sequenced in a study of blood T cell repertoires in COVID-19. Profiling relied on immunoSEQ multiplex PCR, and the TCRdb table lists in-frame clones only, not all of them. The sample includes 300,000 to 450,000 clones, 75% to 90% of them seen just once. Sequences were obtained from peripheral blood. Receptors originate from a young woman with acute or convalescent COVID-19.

The CDR3 DNA reads as TGCGCCAGCAGCTACCCCGTCCAGACCCCCGGGGGCTACACCTTC. Its protein is CASSYPVQTPGGYTF. J is TRBJ1-2 and V is TRBV4-1, with no clear D. Trimming cost V 5 bases and J 8 bases, with 21 bases left between them. The germline gives CDR1 MGHRA, CDR2 YSYEKL. The CDR3 has 15 residues.

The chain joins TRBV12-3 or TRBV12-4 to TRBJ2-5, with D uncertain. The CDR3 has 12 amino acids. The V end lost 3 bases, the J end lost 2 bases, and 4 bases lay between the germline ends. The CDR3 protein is CASSLSQETQYF. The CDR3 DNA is TGTGCCAGCAGTTTGTCTCAAGAGACCCAGTACTTC.

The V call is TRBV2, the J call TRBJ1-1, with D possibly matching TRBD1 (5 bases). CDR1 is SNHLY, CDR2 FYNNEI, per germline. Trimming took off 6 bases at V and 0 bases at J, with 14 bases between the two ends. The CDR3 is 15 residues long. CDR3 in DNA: TGTGCCAGCAGAAGGACGGGAGGGGTGAACACTGAAGCTTTCTTT. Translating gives CASRRTGGVNTEAFF.

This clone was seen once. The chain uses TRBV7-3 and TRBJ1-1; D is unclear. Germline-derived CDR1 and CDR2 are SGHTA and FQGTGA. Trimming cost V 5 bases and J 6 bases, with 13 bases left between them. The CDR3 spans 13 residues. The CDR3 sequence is CASSPPGTPEAFF. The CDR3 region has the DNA TGTGCCAGCAGCCCCCCGGGTACCCCTGAAGCTTTCTTT.

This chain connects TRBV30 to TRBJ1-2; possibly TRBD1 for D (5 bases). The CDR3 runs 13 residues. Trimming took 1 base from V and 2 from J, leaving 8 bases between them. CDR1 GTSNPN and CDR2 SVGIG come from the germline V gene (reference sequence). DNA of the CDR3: TGTGCCTGGAGTGACAGGATCAACTATGGCTACACCTTC. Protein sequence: CAWSDRINYGYTF.

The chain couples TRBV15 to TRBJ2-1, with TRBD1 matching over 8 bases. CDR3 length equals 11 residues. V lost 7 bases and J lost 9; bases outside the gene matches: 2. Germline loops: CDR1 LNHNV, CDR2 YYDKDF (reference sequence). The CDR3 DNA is TGTGCCACCACAGGGGGCAGTGAGCAGTTCTTC. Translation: CATTGGSEQFF.

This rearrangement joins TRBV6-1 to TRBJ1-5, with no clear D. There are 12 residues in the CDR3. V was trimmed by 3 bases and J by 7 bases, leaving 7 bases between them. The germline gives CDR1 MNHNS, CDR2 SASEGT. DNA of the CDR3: TGTGCCAGCAGTGATCTGGAGCAGCCCCAGCATTTT. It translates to CASSDLEQPQHF.

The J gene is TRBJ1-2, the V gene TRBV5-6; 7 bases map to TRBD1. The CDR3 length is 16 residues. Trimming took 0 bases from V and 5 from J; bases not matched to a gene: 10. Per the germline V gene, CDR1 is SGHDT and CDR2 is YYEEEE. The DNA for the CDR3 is TGTGCCAGCAGCTTGGTCGGGACAGACTATCTTTATGGCTACACCTTC. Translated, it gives CASSLVGTDYLYGYTF. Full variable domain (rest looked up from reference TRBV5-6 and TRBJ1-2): DAGVTQSPTHLIKTRGQQVTLRCSPKSGHDTVSWYQQALGQGPQFIFQYYEEEERQRGNFPDRFSGHQFPNYSSELNVNALLLGDSALYLCASSLVGTDYLYGYTFGSGTRLTVV.

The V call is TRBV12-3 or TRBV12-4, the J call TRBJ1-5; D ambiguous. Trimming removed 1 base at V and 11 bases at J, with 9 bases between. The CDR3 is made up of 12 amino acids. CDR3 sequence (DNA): TGTGCCAGCAGTTTAGACGGGAGGTCCCAGCATTTT. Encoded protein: CASSLDGRSQHF.